The subject of this entry is one TCR beta chain. Its antigen is still unknown. This record comes from a study of T cells in Graves' hyperthyroidism and ophthalmopathy. Study-level points and caveats: Before onset, ophthalmopathy was predicted by the model a median roughly 6.8 months earlier. A model of 13 V-J pairs discriminated ophthalmopathy from stable hyperthyroidism.

Germline V lookup: CDR1 SEHNR, CDR2 FQNEAQ (reference sequence). The ends were cut back, 3 bases at V and 9 bases at J, with 8 bases in the middle. The CDR3 covers 11 residues. Amplified TCR beta CDR3 regions derived from RNA transcripts. HTBI primers drove first-round RT-PCR of the TCR CDR3. TCRdb reprocessed the multiplex PCR reads with MiXCR, giving one entry per CDR3 protein. The sample records under 600,000 distinct CDR3 sequences, about a sixth being singletons. The genes are TRBV7-9 and TRBJ1-2; D not certain. The sample was blood. This clonotype was obtained from a woman between 40 and 50 years old with Graves' ophthalmopathy. The CDR3 bases are TGTGCCAGCAGCTTGGAGTTGAGCTACACCTTC. Amino acids: CASSLELSYTF. Full variable domain (outside the CDR3, taken from reference TRBV7-9 and TRBJ1-2): DTGVSQNPRHKITKRGQNVTFRCDPISEHNRLYWYRQTLGQGPEFLTYFQNEAQLEKSRLLSDRFSAERPKGSFSTLEIQRTEQGDSAMYLCASSLELSYTFGSGTRLTVV.